This T cell receptor beta chain was profiled in a study of T cell responses to AZD1222 COVID-19 vaccine. Notes on the study in general: Repertoires in all cases were sampled only once the peak T cell response had passed.

As concerns this clone: No antigen is known for it.

Measured with immunoSEQ multiplex PCR; TCRdb has only the in-frame clones, and not every one. The sample has 150,000 or so clones; over 75% are singletons. The J segment lost 13 bases and the V segment lost 6 bases, leaving 6 bases of the junction unmatched. Germline V gives CDR1 MNHEY, CDR2 SMNVEV (reference sequence). There are 12 residues in the CDR3. The chain joins TRBV27 to TRBJ1-4; 9 nucleotides agree with TRBD1. This receptor was taken from an adult in good health. Sequences were derived from peripheral blood, sampled on day 0 of AZD1222 vaccination. The CDR3 reads CASREGTGRLFF. For the CDR3, the DNA is TGTGCCAGCAGAGAAGGGACAGGGCGACTGTTTTTT.